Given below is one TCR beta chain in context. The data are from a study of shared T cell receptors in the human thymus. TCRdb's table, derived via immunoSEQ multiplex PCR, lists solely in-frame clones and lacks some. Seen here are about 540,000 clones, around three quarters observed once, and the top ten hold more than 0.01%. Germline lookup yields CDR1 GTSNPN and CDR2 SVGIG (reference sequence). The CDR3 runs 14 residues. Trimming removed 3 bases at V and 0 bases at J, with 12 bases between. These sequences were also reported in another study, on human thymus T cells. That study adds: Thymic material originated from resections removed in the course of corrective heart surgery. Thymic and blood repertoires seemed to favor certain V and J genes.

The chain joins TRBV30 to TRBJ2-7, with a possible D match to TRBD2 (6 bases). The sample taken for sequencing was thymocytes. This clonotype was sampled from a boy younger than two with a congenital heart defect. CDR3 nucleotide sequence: TGTGCCTGGAGAGGGGACTTCAGCTCCTACGAGCAGTACTTC. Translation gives CAWRGDFSSYEQYF.